The 23 T cell receptor beta chains reported below all come from one sample, sequenced in a study of prognosis after radiotherapy for stage I lung cancer (dated by TCRdb to the early 2020s). Sequencing used an Illumina HiSeq 3000. Two rounds of multiplex PCR were used to amplify the TCR beta CDR3 region from genomic DNA. In the first round of PCR, primers specific to each TRBV and TRBJ gene were used, and the primer sequences are filed in Chinese patent CN105087789A. Through fastp at Q25 and MiXCR, TCRdb rebuilt clones from the public reads, retaining in-frame beta chains. Each entry merges the rows of one CDR3 protein and shows their most common DNA and genes. This sample has roughly 38,000 distinct CDR3 sequences in its table, and roughly 24% of those were observed once. The ten largest account for 20% to 30% of the sample. The sequencing here drew on PBMCs, taken before or after stereotactic body radiation therapy (not recorded which). Receptor source: a donor over 45 with non-small cell lung cancer.

Note on this clonotype: At one of its ends the junction is not consistent with the germline gene, which may arise from a read error. The rearrangement links TRBV14 to TRBJ1-2, with 8 positions matching TRBD1. The germline CDR1 and CDR2 sequences are SGHDN and FVKESK. The CDR3 extends over 14 amino acids. The CDR3 loop reads CASSQVVTGAGCTF. CDR3 nucleotide sequence: TGTGCCAGCAGCCAAGTGGTGACAGGGGCTGGCTGCACCTTC.

Ten or more counts support this clonotype. The chain combines TRBV20-1 with TRBJ1-5, with TRBD1 as a possible D gene (5 bases). CDR1 is DFQATT and CDR2 is SNEGSKA in the germline V gene (reference sequence). Trimming stripped 0 bases from V and 5 bases from J, with 17 bases between. The CDR3 sequence is 16 residues long. CDR3 residues: CSARDHRRTFDQPQHF. CDR3 nucleotide sequence: TGCAGTGCTAGAGATCACCGGCGGACATTCGATCAGCCCCAGCATTTT.

The sample holds many counts of this clonotype. The V call is TRBV20-1, the J call TRBJ2-7; 10 bases map to TRBD2. The V segment lost 6 bases and the J segment 2 bases; nucleotides outside the gene matches: 7. In germline, CDR1 is DFQATT, CDR2 SNEGSKA (reference sequence). CDR3 length: 14 residues. The CDR3 loop reads CSALGLARTYEQYF. The CDR3 DNA is TGCAGTGCGCTGGGACTAGCGAGAACCTACGAGCAGTACTTC.

Details on this clonotype: A far larger clone is off by one base, so a read error is likely. The chain employs TRBV7-2 and TRBJ1-1; tentatively, D is TRBD1 (6 bases). This CDR3 has 13 amino acids. Germline V CDR1 and CDR2: SGHTA, FQGNSA. CDR3 nucleotide sequence: TGTGCCAGCAACTCAACGATACAGGGTGAATCTTTCTTT. Amino acid sequence: CASNSTIQGESFF. Based on the CDR3 plus reference TRBV7-2 and TRBJ1-1, the full variable domain is GAGVSQSPSNKVTEKGKDVELRCDPISGHTALYWYRQSLGQGLEFLIYFQGNSAPDKSGLPSDRFSAERTGGSVSTLTIQRTQQEDSAVYLCASNSTIQGESFFGQGTRLTVV.

As for this clonotype: A read error may explain this, as a much larger clone is one base away. The V call is TRBV6-1, the J call TRBJ1-1, with D unresolved. Trimming shortened V by 9 bases and J by 3 bases, and 8 bases separated the two germline ends. The CDR3 contains 11 residues. In germline, CDR1 is MNHNS, CDR2 SASEGT. DNA for the CDR3: TGTGCCAGAATCATGGACACTGAAGCTTTCTTT. Translation gives CARIMDTEAFF.

This clonotype was found many times. The V and J genes are TRBV28 and TRBJ2-7, with D unresolved. This CDR3 has 13 residues. V lost 4 bases to trimming and J lost 0 bases, with 7 bases between them. Germline loops: CDR1 MDHEN, CDR2 SYDVKM. CDR3 loop: CASSWSLSYEQYF. DNA for the CDR3: TGTGCCAGCAGTTGGTCCCTCTCCTACGAGCAGTACTTC. The variable domain in full, with the rest retrieved from reference TRBV28 and TRBJ2-7, is DVKVTQSSRYLVKRTGEKVFLECVQDMDHENMFWYRQDPGLGLRLIYFSYDVKMKEKGDIPEGYSVSREKKERFSLILESASTNQTSMYLCASSWSLSYEQYFGPGTRLTVT.

Note on this clonotype: One base separates it from a far larger clone, so it is likely a read error. The V gene is TRBV11-2, the J gene TRBJ2-5; 8 bases fit TRBD2. The DNA end is a closer match to TRBJ2-1, so the J assignment may be wrong. CDR3 size: 15 residues. Germline loops: CDR1 SGHAT, CDR2 FQNNGV. The CDR3 sequence: CASSFQRESYNEQFF. CDR3 DNA sequence: TGTGCCAGCAGCTTTCAGCGGGAGAGTTACAATGAGCAGTTCTTC.

Ten or more counts support this clonotype. The chain combines TRBV6-2 or TRBV6-3 with TRBJ2-6; D unclear. Germline V gene sequence: CDR1 MNHEY, CDR2 SVGEGT. CDR3 length: 16 amino acids. V dropped 6 bases and J dropped 2 bases, with 14 bases sitting between them. The CDR3 coding sequence is TGTGCCAGCAGGCCCCCCACAACTACTGGGGCCAACGTCCTGACTTTC. This translates into CASRPPTTTGANVLTF.

This clonotype was observed at least ten times. V and J are TRBV19 and TRBJ1-1; possible D gene TRBD1, 5 bases. The V gene lost 6 bases and the J gene lost 0 bases, with 26 bases spanning the gap. The CDR3 runs to 19 residues. Germline CDR1 LNHDA, CDR2 SQIVND (reference sequence). The CDR3 is CASRPPGLRTQPLNTEAFF. Here the CDR3 DNA reads TGTGCCAGTAGGCCGCCGGGACTCAGAACCCAACCTTTGAACACTGAAGCTTTCTTT.

The rearrangement links TRBV12-3 or TRBV12-4 to TRBJ2-1, with 7 bases that match TRBD2. The V and J ends lost 4 bases and 4 bases, in that order; junction bases with no gene match: 1. The CDR3 contains 13 residues. This chain's CDR3 is CASSSLAYNEQFF. The CDR3 DNA sequence: TGTGCCAGCAGTTCACTAGCGTACAATGAGCAGTTCTTC.

With respect to this clonotype: A much larger clone differs from this one at a single base, so this may be a read error. This chain connects TRBV6-2 or TRBV6-3 to TRBJ2-3, with 7 bases identical to TRBD1. V lost 7 bases, J lost 0 bases, and 7 bases stayed unmatched. The CDR3 totals 15 residues. Germline lookup yields CDR1 MNHEY and CDR2 SVGEGT. DNA of the CDR3: TGTGCCAGCACCGAAAGGGGGCCCAGCACAGATACGCAGTATTTT. Protein: CASTERGPSTDTQYF.

This clonotype was recorded many times. This rearrangement joins TRBV12-3 or TRBV12-4 to TRBJ1-3; no definite D call. The V and J ends lost 3 bases and 8 bases respectively, with 5 bases between them. This CDR3 has 11 residues. The CDR3 DNA reads TGTGCCAGCAGTTTGGGTCACACCATATATTTT. Amino acid sequence: CASSLGHTIYF.

The table lists this clonotype with many counts. The DNA for the CDR3 is TGTGCCAGCAGTTACGGTGGGGGCCGCAGCTCCTACGAGCAGTACTTC. Residues: CASSYGGGRSSYEQYF. The chain links TRBV6-9 to TRBJ2-7, with TRBD1 as a possible D gene (6 bases). The germline CDR1 and CDR2 sequences are MNHGY and SVAAGI. The CDR3 loop spans 16 amino acids. V was clipped by 3 bases and J by 0 bases, with 15 bases between them.

This clonotype was picked up many times. The rearrangement uses TRBV20-1 and TRBJ2-7; D might be TRBD1 (6 bases). Germline V CDR1 and CDR2: DFQATT, SNEGSKA (reference sequence). V was shortened by 1 base and J by 2 bases, with 15 bases between the two germline ends. This CDR3 contains 15 residues. The CDR3 DNA sequence: TGCAGTGCTAGAGGCCCCGGGACAACTACCTACGAGCAGTACTTC. This codes for CSARGPGTTTYEQYF.

This clonotype was recorded at least ten times. The chain is built from TRBV5-1 and TRBJ2-1; D is ambiguous. This CDR3 spans 16 amino acids. Germline CDR1 SGHRS, CDR2 YFSETQ. V lost 5 bases to trimming and J lost 2 bases, with 17 bases between them. CDR3 DNA sequence: TGCGCCAGCAGTCGAGGTGTCGGCACAACCTACAATGAGCAGTTCTTC. Amino acids: CASSRGVGTTYNEQFF.

This clonotype has a single count. V usage is TRBV27 and J usage is TRBJ2-7; D is perhaps TRBD1 or TRBD2 (6 bases each). From germline, CDR1 is MNHEY and CDR2 SMNVEV (reference sequence). There are 17 residues in the CDR3. Trimming took off 9 bases at V and 3 bases at J, with 27 bases between the two ends. CDR3 amino acids: CASSNVEVGGNNYEQYF. CDR3 DNA sequence: TGTGCCAGTAGTAACGTGGAGGTGGGGGGCAATAACTACGAGCAGTACTTC.

This rearrangement joins TRBV27 to TRBJ1-6; TRBD1 might be the D (6 bases). The CDR3 contains 12 residues. CDR1 is MNHEY and CDR2 is SMNVEV in the germline V gene (reference sequence). DNA of the CDR3: TGTGCTAGCCCAGGGGACGGATCACCCCTCCACTTT. Protein product: CASPGDGSPLHF.

The rearrangement joins TRBV7-3 to TRBJ2-7; possibly TRBD2 for D (6 bases). V gave up 1 base and J gave up 0 bases, with 10 bases separating them. This CDR3 spans 15 amino acids. Germline V gene sequence: CDR1 SGHTA, CDR2 FQGTGA. CDR3 nucleotide sequence: TGTGCCAGCAGCTTAAGGGGGGTGGTCTCCTACGAGCAGTACTTC. Residues: CASSLRGVVSYEQYF.

This clonotype was seen at least ten times. The V and J genes are TRBV4-2 and TRBJ2-1; 11 bases are shared with TRBD2. Germline V gene data show CDR1 as LGHNA and CDR2 as YNFKEQ. The junction had 3 bases not matched to a gene; V was cut back by 0 bases and J by 5 bases. The CDR3 runs to 16 residues. The CDR3 DNA sequence: TGTGCCAGCAGCCAAGATCTAGCGGGAGGACACAATGAGCAGTTCTTC. Translation: CASSQDLAGGHNEQFF.

Sample share makes this clonotype medium-sized. The V gene is TRBV5-1, the J gene TRBJ2-2; 9 nucleotides align to TRBD1. The V segment lost 0 bases and the J segment 4 bases; nucleotides outside the gene matches: 1. The CDR3 consists of 15 residues. The V gene's germline CDR1 is SGHRS and CDR2 YFSETQ. The CDR3 DNA follows: TGCGCCAGCAGCTTGGCGACAGGGGGCACCGGGGAGCTGTTTTTT. Translated: CASSLATGGTGELFF.

Many counts were recorded for this clonotype. The chain employs TRBV9 and TRBJ2-2; D not certain. The CDR3 is made up of 15 amino acids. Germline CDR1 reads SGDLS; CDR2 reads YYNGEE. V was shortened by 4 bases and J by 0 bases, with 10 bases between the two germline ends. CDR3 protein: CASSRRHANTGELFF. CDR3 DNA sequence: TGTGCCAGCAGCCGCCGACACGCGAACACCGGGGAGCTGTTTTTT.

This clonotype was counted many times. V usage is TRBV5-8 and J usage is TRBJ2-4, with TRBD2 as a possible D gene (6 bases). The CDR3 is made up of 15 amino acids. CDR1 is SGHTS and CDR2 is YDEGEE in the germline V gene. This CDR3 reads CASVKREVAKNIQYF. In DNA form, the CDR3 reads TGTGCTTCAGTTAAAAGGGAGGTGGCCAAAAACATTCAGTACTTC.

This clonotype was counted ten times or more. The chain links TRBV6-1 to TRBJ1-5; TRBD1 matches at 7 bases. Germline V gene data show CDR1 as MNHNS and CDR2 as SASEGT. CDR3 length: 15 residues. V dropped 7 bases and J dropped 9; count of bases not matched to a gene: 15. The CDR3 nucleotides are TGTGCCAGCACCCGGGACGGCCAGGGGGGTCGGCCCCAGCATTTT. Protein sequence: CASTRDGQGGRPQHF.